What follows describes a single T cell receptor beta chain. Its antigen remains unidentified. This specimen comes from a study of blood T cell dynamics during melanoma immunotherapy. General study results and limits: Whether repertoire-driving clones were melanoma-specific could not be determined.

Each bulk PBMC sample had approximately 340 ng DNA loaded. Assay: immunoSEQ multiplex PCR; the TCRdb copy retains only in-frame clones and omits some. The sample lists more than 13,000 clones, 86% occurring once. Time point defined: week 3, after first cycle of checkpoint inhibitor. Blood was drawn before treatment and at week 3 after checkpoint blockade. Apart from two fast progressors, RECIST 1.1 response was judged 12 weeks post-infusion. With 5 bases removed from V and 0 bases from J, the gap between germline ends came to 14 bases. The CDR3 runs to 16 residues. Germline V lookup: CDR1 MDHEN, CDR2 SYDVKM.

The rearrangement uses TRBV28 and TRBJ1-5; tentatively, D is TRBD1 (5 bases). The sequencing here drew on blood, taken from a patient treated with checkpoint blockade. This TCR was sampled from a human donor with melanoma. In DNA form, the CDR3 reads TGTGCCAGCAGTCCCCCAGGCACAGGTAGCAATCAGCCCCAGCATTTT. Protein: CASSPPGTGSNQPQHF.